This T cell receptor beta chain was identified in a study of blood T cells in healthy people across ages. This CDR3 has 15 amino acids. Losses at the gene ends were 5 bases for V and 5 bases for J; bases not matched to a gene: 5. The germline CDR1 and CDR2 sequences are SGHRS and YFSETQ. A second PCR of 7 to 11 cycles used a sample-barcoded 5' primer and a J-beta primer mix. MiXCR, applied by TCRdb to the 5' RACE reads, yields one record per CDR3 protein. The sample yields roughly 1.5 million distinct CDR3 sequences, 35% to 45% seen once. The J gene is TRBJ2-5, the V gene TRBV5-1; 14 bases are shared with TRBD2. Source material: blood. The clonotype was recovered from a woman aged 18 to 35 in good health. CDR3 loop: CASRMGLAGDETQYF. In DNA, the CDR3 is TGCGCCAGCAGGATGGGACTAGCGGGAGATGAGACCCAGTACTTC.